Below are 26 T cell receptor beta chains sequenced from a single sample in a study of shared clonotypes between healthy human individuals. This table comes from immunoSEQ multiplex PCR, and its TCRdb copy is limited to in-frame clones, with some not included. The sample records about 2.4 million clones, under 95% being singletons. Source material: naive CD4+ T cells from PBMCs. The subset was: CD45RA+ positively selected. These receptors were collected from a man younger than 35 in good health. Some clones in this sample may be carry-over from other donors' samples.

This chain links TRBV6-1 with TRBJ1-2; D may be TRBD1 (5 bases). Germline V gene lookup returns CDR1 MNHNS and CDR2 SASEGT. The CDR3 loop spans 18 amino acids. Trimming cost V 2 bases and J 0 bases, with 19 bases left between them. CDR3 nucleotide sequence: TGTGCCAGCAGTGAAATAATATATTGGGGGGAAACTAACTATGGCTACACCTTC. As protein: CASSEIIYWGETNYGYTF.

The chain uses TRBV27 and TRBJ1-1, with 8 bases lining up with TRBD1. V was pared by 9 bases and J by 5 bases, with 20 bases of the junction left unmatched. In germline, CDR1 is MNHEY, CDR2 SMNVEV (reference sequence). The CDR3 contains 17 residues. In DNA form, the CDR3 reads TGTGCCAGTTCCAGGGGGCGCGAAGGAATGAGGGTAACTGAAGCTTTCTTT. It codes for CASSRGREGMRVTEAFF.

The chain has TRBV7-3 and TRBJ1-1, with 8 bases aligning to TRBD1. Germline CDR1 and CDR2: SGHTA and FQGTGA. The J segment lost 0 bases and the V segment lost 5 bases, leaving 8 bases of the junction unmatched. The CDR3 sequence is 16 residues long. The CDR3 here is CASSLAGGPMNTEAFF. The CDR3 bases are TGTGCCAGCAGCCTCGCAGGGGGCCCCATGAACACTGAAGCTTTCTTT.

This chain links TRBV28 with TRBJ1-2, with a tentative D call TRBD1 (5 bases). V shed 8 bases and J shed 6 bases, with 22 bases lying between them. Per the germline V gene, CDR1 is MDHEN and CDR2 is SYDVKM. The CDR3 length is 15 residues. CDR3 sequence reads: CASLPLPRQPHGYTF. The CDR3 DNA is TGTGCCAGCCTCCCCCTCCCACGACAGCCGCATGGCTACACCTTC.

The rearrangement links TRBV18 to TRBJ1-5; D unresolved. The CDR3 runs to 13 residues. V lost 5 bases and J lost 3, with 8 bases in between. Germline-derived CDR1 and CDR2 are KGHSH and LQKENI. In DNA, the CDR3 is TGTGCCAGCTCATTTGCCGCCAATCAGCCCCAGCATTTT. Translation: CASSFAANQPQHF.

This sequence joins TRBV9 and TRBJ1-1, with 7 bases identical to TRBD1. The CDR3 covers 14 residues. Germline CDR1 reads SGDLS; CDR2 reads YYNGEE. J gave up 5 bases and V 4 bases, and 8 bases lay outside the gene matches. The CDR3 region is CASSRDRVRTEAFF. The CDR3 region has the DNA TGTGCCAGCAGCCGAGACAGGGTTCGGACTGAAGCTTTCTTT.

The chain is built from TRBV30 and TRBJ2-7; 12 bases agree with TRBD2. The CDR3 extends over 15 amino acids. J was trimmed by 3 bases and V by 2 bases; bases with no gene match: 5. CDR1 is GTSNPN and CDR2 is SVGIG in the germline V gene (reference sequence). The CDR3 region is CAWSSKTSGSYEQYF. CDR3 DNA sequence: TGTGCCTGGAGTTCTAAGACTAGCGGGAGCTACGAGCAGTACTTC.

V usage is TRBV10-3 and J usage is TRBJ1-1, with D perhaps TRBD1 (6 bases). The CDR3 consists of 12 residues. The V gene's germline CDR1 is ENHRY and CDR2 SYGVKD. The ends were cut back, 10 bases at V and 2 bases at J, with 11 bases in the middle. Here the CDR3 DNA reads TGTGCCAGCAAACAGGGCAACACTGAAGCTTTCTTT. This translates into CASKQGNTEAFF.

This clone showed up just once. This chain joins TRBV11-3 and TRBJ1-3, with D unresolved. The V gene's germline CDR1 is SGHNT and CDR2 YENEEA. Trimming shortened V by 7 bases and J by 0 bases, and 10 bases separated the two germline ends. The CDR3 runs to 14 residues. The CDR3 protein is CASTRRLSGNTIYF. DNA for the CDR3: TGTGCCAGCACCCGGCGGCTCTCTGGAAACACCATATATTTT.

The chain has TRBV10-3 and TRBJ2-5; the match to TRBD1 covers 10 bases. The length of the CDR3 is 16 residues. Germline CDR1 ENHRY, CDR2 SYGVKD. V lost 0 bases to trimming and J lost 4 bases; unmatched junction nucleotides: 5. In DNA form, the CDR3 reads TGTGCCATCAGTGAGTCCCGGGACAGGGGAGGAGAGACCCAGTACTTC. This sequence encodes CAISESRDRGGETQYF.

The chain joins TRBV9 to TRBJ2-1; D assignment may be TRBD1 or TRBD2 (5 bases each). The CDR3 covers 15 residues. The V gene lost 2 bases and the J gene lost 2 bases, with 11 bases spanning the gap. Per the germline V gene, CDR1 is SGDLS and CDR2 is YYNGEE. The CDR3 DNA reads TGTGCCAGCAGCGTGGGGGAAGGAACCTACAATGAGCAGTTCTTC. Translating it yields CASSVGEGTYNEQFF.

This rearrangement joins TRBV28 to TRBJ2-7; 8 bases map to TRBD1. Germline CDR1 and CDR2: MDHEN and SYDVKM. The J segment lost 2 bases and the V segment lost 5 bases, leaving 8 bases of the junction unmatched. There are 15 residues in the CDR3. CDR3 nucleotide sequence: TGTGCCAGCAGTCTCAGGGACAGGCTAACCTACGAGCAGTACTTC. It is translated as CASSLRDRLTYEQYF.

This chain links TRBV6-1 with TRBJ2-7; 7 bases are shared with TRBD2. V was pared by 4 bases and J by 6 bases, with 3 bases of the junction left unmatched. The germline gives CDR1 MNHNS, CDR2 SASEGT. The CDR3 totals 12 residues. Here the CDR3 reads CASSVGRSEQYF. CDR3 DNA: TGTGCCAGCAGTGTCGGGAGGAGCGAGCAGTACTTC.

The count of this clone is one. V usage is TRBV11-1 and J usage is TRBJ2-7; 8 nucleotides align to TRBD2. Trimming cost V 4 bases and J 0 bases; bases outside gene matches: 8. This CDR3 is built from 16 residues. Germline assignment: CDR1 SGHAT and CDR2 FQDESV (reference sequence). In nucleotides, the CDR3 is TGTGCCAGCAGCTCCCCCGGGACTAGGGGCTCCTACGAGCAGTACTTC. It yields the protein CASSSPGTRGSYEQYF.

V is TRBV25-1 and J is TRBJ2-1, with 11 nucleotides matching TRBD2. CDR1 and CDR2 from the germline V gene are MGHDK and SYGVNS. Losses at the gene ends were 7 bases for V and 8 bases for J; bases not matched to a gene: 13. The CDR3 length is 16 residues. The DNA of the CDR3 is TGTGCCAGCACCAGGGGACTAGCGGCCCCCTGGGATGAGCAGTTCTTC. It encodes CASTRGLAAPWDEQFF.

This clone was recorded a few times. The rearrangement uses TRBV7-3 and TRBJ2-1, with unresolved D. This CDR3 contains 14 residues. Between the trimmed V and J ends, which lost 2 bases and 7 bases, there was a span of 12 bases. The germline V gene encodes CDR1 SGHTA and CDR2 FQGTGA. CDR3 in amino acids: CASSLSTLRNEQFF. CDR3 sequence (DNA): TGTGCCAGCAGCTTATCAACCCTTCGGAATGAGCAGTTCTTC.

The J gene is TRBJ2-7, the V gene TRBV5-4; 7 bases are shared with TRBD1. J was trimmed by 4 bases and V by 3 bases; bases with no gene match: 4. This CDR3 contains 13 residues. Germline CDR1 and CDR2: SGHNT and YYREEE (reference sequence). For the CDR3, the DNA is TGTGCCAGCAGCTCCCAGGGGGAGTACGAGCAGTACTTC. The encoded protein is CASSSQGEYEQYF.

The chain couples TRBV5-4 to TRBJ2-5, with TRBD2 identical over 10 bases. The CDR3 has 14 amino acids. The germline V gene has CDR1 SGHNT and CDR2 YYREEE (reference sequence). Losses at the gene ends were 4 bases for V and 4 bases for J; bases not matched to a gene: 4. The CDR3 loop is CASSDSGRRETQYF. The CDR3 coding sequence is TGTGCCAGCAGCGATAGCGGGAGGAGAGAGACCCAGTACTTC.

The V call is TRBV10-3, the J call TRBJ2-3; tentatively, D is TRBD1 (6 bases). The V end lost 5 bases, the J end lost 1 base, and 10 bases lay between the germline ends. The germline gives CDR1 ENHRY, CDR2 SYGVKD. The CDR3 extends over 14 amino acids. CDR3 amino acids: CAISPGQRTDTQYF. For the CDR3, the DNA is TGTGCCATCAGTCCGGGACAACGCACAGATACGCAGTATTTT.

V gene TRBV28 combines with J gene TRBJ2-7, with 7 bases that match TRBD1. V lost 6 bases and J lost 0; bases outside the gene matches: 11. The CDR3 contains 16 residues. CDR1 is MDHEN, CDR2 SYDVKM, per germline. For the CDR3, the DNA is TGTGCCAGCAGGCCCCCCGGGACAGCAACCTCCTACGAGCAGTACTTC. Protein: CASRPPGTATSYEQYF.

This clone was seen more than once but under ten times. The genes are TRBV7-9 and TRBJ1-5; 7 nucleotides line up with TRBD1. Germline-derived CDR1 and CDR2 are SEHNR and FQNEAQ (reference sequence). The CDR3 has 13 amino acids. Germline trimming cut 5 bases from V and 4 bases from J; bases unmatched to any gene: 2. The CDR3 DNA reads as TGTGCCAGCAGCGCGACAGGGAATCAGCCCCAGCATTTT. Translating it yields CASSATGNQPQHF.

This clone was recorded once. The sample holds other DNA sequences that translate to the same CDR3. The chain couples TRBV7-3 to TRBJ1-1; D gene unclear. The V gene lost 0 bases and the J gene lost 2 bases, with 4 bases spanning the gap. The CDR3 is made up of 13 amino acids. Germline V gene sequence: CDR1 SGHTA, CDR2 FQGTGA. Written as DNA, the CDR3 is TGTGCCAGCAGCTTAACCGCCAACACTGAAGCTTTCTTT. Its protein is CASSLTANTEAFF.

The V call is TRBV29-1, the J call TRBJ2-7, with 11 bases identical to TRBD2. V was pared by 0 bases and J by 3 bases, with 4 bases of the junction left unmatched. Germline-derived CDR1 and CDR2 are SQVTM and ANQGSEA. CDR3 length: 15 amino acids. The CDR3 loop reads CSVEESSGGNYEQYF. The CDR3 DNA reads as TGCAGCGTTGAAGAGTCTAGCGGGGGGAACTACGAGCAGTACTTC.

The chain has TRBV6-1 and TRBJ2-4, with TRBD2 matching 7 bases. From germline, CDR1 is MNHNS and CDR2 SASEGT. This CDR3 is 12 amino acids long. With 6 bases clipped from V and 8 bases from J, the junction kept 4 bases outside the gene matches. The DNA for the CDR3 is TGTGCCAGCAGATGGGAGGGGCACATTCAGTACTTC. It specifies CASRWEGHIQYF.

The J gene is TRBJ2-7, the V gene TRBV19; no reliable D call. The CDR3 is 13 amino acids. The V and J ends lost 4 bases and 9 bases respectively, with 16 bases between them. Germline V gene sequence: CDR1 LNHDA, CDR2 SQIVND (reference sequence). The CDR3 loop is CASSTEVYEVQYF. Here the CDR3 DNA reads TGTGCCAGTAGTACCGAGGTTTACGAGGTGCAGTACTTC.

The table lists this clone with a few counts. This rearrangement joins TRBV7-9 to TRBJ2-1; the match to TRBD1 covers 8 bases. Unmatched junction bases numbered 10, after V lost 1 base and J lost 8 bases. The germline gives CDR1 SEHNR, CDR2 FQNEAQ (reference sequence). The CDR3 spans 16 residues. CDR3 residues: CASSLVRTGWLDEQFF. The CDR3 coding sequence is TGTGCCAGCAGCTTAGTGCGGACAGGGTGGTTGGATGAGCAGTTCTTC.